The T cell receptor beta chain described here comes from a study of cytomegalovirus exposure and HLA in healthy donors. General study findings and limits: CMV serostatus was the sole immune exposure data available. Equally common other TCR beta chains were less clonally expanded than HLA-associated ones, a later analysis found. Some TCR beta chains (about 180 of them) were listed as cytomegalovirus-associated.

This PCR relied on a set of 60 Vbeta primers and 13 Jbeta primers. Produced via immunoSEQ multiplex PCR; TCRdb's table is partial and in-frame only. The sample totals tens of thousands of clones. Trimming left V 1 base short and J 6 bases short, with 6 bases between. CDR3 length: 11 amino acids. Germline CDR1 and CDR2: DFQATT and SNEGSKA (reference sequence). Points on this clone: What it recognizes is unknown.

The rearrangement joins TRBV20-1 to TRBJ1-2; D is unclear. The receptor comes from a woman in her forties or fifties in good health and CMV-seropositive. Sequencing was done on a sample of PBMCs. The chain's CDR3 is CSARGLHGYTF. For the CDR3, the DNA is TGCAGTGCTAGAGGACTACATGGCTACACCTTC.